This TCR beta chain originates from a study of human T cells and chemical hapten exposure. V was shortened by 6 bases and J by 5 bases, with 14 bases between the two germline ends. Germline-derived CDR1 and CDR2 are MDHEN and SYDVKM. The CDR3 covers 15 residues. The library attached unique molecular identifiers to individual cDNA molecules. In the original processing: There were a median of roughly 100,000 TCRs per sample, with a range from roughly 20,000 to 750,000. TCRdb independently ran MiXCR on the RACE reads; one entry per CDR3 protein. The authors' filters were not applied to this entry. The sample has about 340,000 distinct CDR3 sequences, around 7% seen once. Time point reported: patch test 1, 2 weeks after DPC sensitization. The treatment here: therapeutic diphenylcyclopropenone sensitization with weekly scalp DPC.

The clonotype originates from a woman aged 18-29 years with alopecia areata. Some clones in this sample may be carry-over from other donors' samples. The V gene is TRBV28, the J gene TRBJ1-6, with D tentatively TRBD1 (5 bases). The sequenced sample was whole blood, obtained in connection with sensitization to the hapten diphenylcyclopropenone (DPC). CDR3 DNA sequence: TGTGCCAGCAGGGGCGTTTTGGGGGATAATTCACCCCTCCACTTT. This codes for CASRGVLGDNSPLHF. Filled out from reference TRBV28 and TRBJ1-6, the complete variable domain reads DVKVTQSSRYLVKRTGEKVFLECVQDMDHENMFWYRQDPGLGLRLIYFSYDVKMKEKGDIPEGYSVSREKKERFSLILESASTNQTSMYLCASRGVLGDNSPLHFGNGTRLTVT.